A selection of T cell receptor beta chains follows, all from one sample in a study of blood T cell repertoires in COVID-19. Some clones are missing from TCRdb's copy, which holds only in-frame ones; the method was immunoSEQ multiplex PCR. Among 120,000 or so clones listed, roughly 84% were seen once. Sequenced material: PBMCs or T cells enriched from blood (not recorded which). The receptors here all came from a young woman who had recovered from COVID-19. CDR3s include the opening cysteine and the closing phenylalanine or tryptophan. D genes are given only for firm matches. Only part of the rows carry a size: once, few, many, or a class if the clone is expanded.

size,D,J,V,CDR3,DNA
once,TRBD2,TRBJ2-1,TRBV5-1,CASSPRASGGYNEQFF,TGCGCCAGCAGCCCTCGGGCTAGCGGGGGTTACAATGAGCAGTTCTTC
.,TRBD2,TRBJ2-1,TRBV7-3,CASSLTGLEDEQFF,TGTGCCAGCAGCTTAACGGGACTAGAGGATGAGCAGTTCTTC
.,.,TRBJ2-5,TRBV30,CAWTPVPGTQYF,TGTGCCTGGACCCCGGTACCTGGGACCCAGTACTTC
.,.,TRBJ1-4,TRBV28,CASSFRGEKLFF,TGTGCCAGCAGTTTCCGAGGTGAAAAACTGTTTTTT
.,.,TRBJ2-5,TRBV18,CASSPGRRQETQYF,TGTGCCAGCTCACCAGGGAGACGCCAAGAGACCCAGTACTTC
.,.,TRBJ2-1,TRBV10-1,CASRTSYNEQFF,TGCGCCAGCAGGACTAGTTACAATGAGCAGTTCTTC
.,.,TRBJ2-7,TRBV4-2,CASSQRTLFGSGPYEQYF,TGTGCCAGCAGCCAGAGGACCCTTTTTGGTAGCGGACCCTACGAGCAGTACTTC
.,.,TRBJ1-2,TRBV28,CASSRLTQGYGYTF,TGTGCCAGCAGCCGCCTTACTCAGGGCTATGGCTACACCTTC
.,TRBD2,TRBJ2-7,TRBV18,CASSPYPLATMGVQYF,TGTGCCAGCTCACCTTACCCACTAGCGACTATGGGGGTGCAGTACTTC
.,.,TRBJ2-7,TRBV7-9,CASSFGSASEQYF,TGTGCCAGCAGCTTCGGGAGCGCTTCCGAGCAGTACTTC
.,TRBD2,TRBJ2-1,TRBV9,CASSVALGGEQFF,TGTGCCAGCAGCGTAGCCCTCGGGGGGGAGCAGTTCTTC
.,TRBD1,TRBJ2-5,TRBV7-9,CASSQRTGGQETQYF,TGTGCCAGCAGTCAAAGGACAGGGGGCCAGGAGACCCAGTACTTC
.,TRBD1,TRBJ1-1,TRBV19,CASDRQGLAEAFF,TGTGCCAGTGATCGACAGGGTCTGGCTGAAGCTTTCTTT
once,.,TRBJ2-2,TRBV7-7,CASSLTARAGYTGELFF,TGTGCCAGCAGCCTAACCGCCAGGGCAGGATACACCGGGGAGCTGTTTTTT
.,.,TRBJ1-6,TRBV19,CASRGASYNSPLHF,TGTGCCAGTAGAGGAGCATCCTATAATTCACCCCTCCACTTT
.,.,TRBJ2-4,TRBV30,CAWSGTRGKNIQYF,TGTGCCTGGAGTGGGACACGCGGAAAGAACATTCAGTACTTC
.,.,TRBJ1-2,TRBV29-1,CSHSSGENYGYTF,TGCAGCCACTCCTCAGGGGAAAACTATGGCTACACCTTC
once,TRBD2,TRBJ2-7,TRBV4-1,CASSHSGREGYYEQYF,TGCGCCAGCAGCCATTCGGGGCGGGAGGGGTACTACGAGCAGTACTTC
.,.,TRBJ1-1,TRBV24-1,CATRGQGADTEAFF,TGTGCCACCAGGGGGCAAGGGGCGGACACTGAAGCTTTCTTT
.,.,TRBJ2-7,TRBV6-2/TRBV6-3,CASSLGGRGTDEQYF,TGTGCCAGCAGTTTGGGTGGCAGGGGAACCGACGAGCAGTACTTC
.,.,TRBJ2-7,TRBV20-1,CSGTLSYEQYF,TGCAGCGGGACACTCTCCTACGAGCAGTACTTC
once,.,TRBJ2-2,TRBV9,CASSLTKTGELFF,TGTGCCAGCAGCCTCACTAAGACCGGGGAGCTGTTTTTT
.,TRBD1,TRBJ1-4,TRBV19,CASSIGQGEGNEKLFF,TGTGCCAGTAGTATAGGACAGGGCGAGGGTAATGAAAAACTGTTTTTT
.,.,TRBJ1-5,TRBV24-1,CATSDGGRSSNQPQHF,TGTGCCACCAGTGATGGGGGCAGAAGTAGCAATCAGCCCCAGCATTTT
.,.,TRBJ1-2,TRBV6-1,CASSERNYGYTF,TGTGCCAGCAGTGAGAGGAACTATGGCTACACCTTC
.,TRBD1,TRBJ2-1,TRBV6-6,CATDRGLGRNEQFF,TGTGCCACCGACAGGGGCTTGGGCCGAAATGAGCAGTTCTTC
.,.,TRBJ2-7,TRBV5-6,CASSLSPQGDYEQYF,TGTGCCAGCAGCTTGTCCCCCCAAGGGGACTACGAGCAGTACTTC
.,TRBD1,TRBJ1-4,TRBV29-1,CSVQQGAGEKLFF,TGCAGCGTTCAACAGGGGGCGGGGGAAAAACTGTTTTTT
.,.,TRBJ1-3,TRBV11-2,CASSNSPLGNTIYF,TGTGCCAGCAGTAACAGTCCTCTAGGAAACACCATATATTTT
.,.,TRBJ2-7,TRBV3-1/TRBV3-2,CASSQDRGRAWEQYF,TGTGCCAGCAGCCAAGATAGGGGGAGGGCCTGGGAGCAGTACTTC
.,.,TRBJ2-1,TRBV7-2,CASSGLPGHNEQFF,TGTGCCAGCAGCGGACTACCCGGACACAATGAGCAGTTCTTC
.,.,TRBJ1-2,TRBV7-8,CASSLVWRGSPNYGYTF,TGTGCCAGCAGCTTAGTGTGGAGGGGCAGCCCTAACTATGGCTACACCTTC
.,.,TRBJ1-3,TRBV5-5,CASSFSPGTGLKNF,TGTGCCAGCAGCTTTTCCCCTGGAACAGGGCTGAAAAATTTT
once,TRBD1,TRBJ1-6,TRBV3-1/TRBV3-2,CASSHRQGRGSPLHF,TGTGCCAGCAGCCACCGACAGGGCAGAGGTTCACCCCTCCACTTT
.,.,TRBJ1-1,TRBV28,CASSLYPVNTEAFF,TGTGCCAGCAGTTTGTATCCAGTTAACACTGAAGCTTTCTTT
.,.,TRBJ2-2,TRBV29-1,CSVIGETGELFF,TGCAGCGTGATCGGGGAGACCGGGGAGCTGTTTTTT
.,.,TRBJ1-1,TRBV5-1,CASTPFRAGITGNTEAFF,TGCGCCAGCACCCCTTTTAGGGCGGGGATTACGGGGAACACTGAAGCTTTCTTT
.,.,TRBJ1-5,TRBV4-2,CASSQVPGLNQPQHF,TGTGCCAGCAGCCAAGTGCCAGGCCTCAATCAGCCCCAGCATTTT
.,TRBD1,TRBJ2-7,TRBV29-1,CSVDWGQGSGEQYF,TGCAGCGTTGATTGGGGACAGGGGTCAGGCGAGCAGTACTTC
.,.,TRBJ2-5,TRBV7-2,CASSRVGGLSLETQYF,TGTGCCAGCAGCCGGGTTGGGGGCCTGTCTCTTGAGACCCAGTACTTC
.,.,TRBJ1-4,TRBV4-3,CASSQGGTATNEKLFF,TGCGCCAGCAGCCAGGGGGGAACTGCAACTAATGAAAAACTGTTTTTT
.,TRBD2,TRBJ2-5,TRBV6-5,CASSPGTSYWETQYF,TGTGCCAGCAGCCCCGGGACTAGCTACTGGGAGACCCAGTACTTC
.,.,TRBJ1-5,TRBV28,CATEAAYSNQPQHF,TGTGCCACAGAGGCAGCATATAGCAATCAGCCCCAGCATTTT